This T cell receptor beta chain was obtained from a study of blood T cell repertoires in COVID-19. This CDR3 comprises 14 residues. V was pared by 2 bases and J by 8 bases, with 8 bases of the junction left unmatched. The germline V gene encodes CDR1 SGHKS and CDR2 YYEKEE (reference sequence). Sequenced by immunoSEQ multiplex PCR; TCRdb stores in-frame clones only, minus some. The sample contains about 250,000 clones, more than 70% of which appear only once. The sequenced sample was peripheral blood. This chain links TRBV5-5 with TRBJ1-2, with 8 positions matching TRBD1. The sequence was collected from a man in his forties with active or convalescent COVID-19. The CDR3 here is CASSFSGTGDGYTF. The CDR3 DNA follows: TGTGCCAGCAGCTTTTCCGGGACAGGAGACGGCTACACCTTC.